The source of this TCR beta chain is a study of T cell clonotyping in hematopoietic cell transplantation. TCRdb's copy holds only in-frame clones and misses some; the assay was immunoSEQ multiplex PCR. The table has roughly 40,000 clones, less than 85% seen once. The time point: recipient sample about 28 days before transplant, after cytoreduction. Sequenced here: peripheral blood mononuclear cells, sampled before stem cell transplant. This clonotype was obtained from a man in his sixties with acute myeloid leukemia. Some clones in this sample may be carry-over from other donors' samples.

For the CDR3, the DNA is TGTGCCAGCAGAGCGGGACAGGGACGCTACGAGCAGTACTTC. Amino acids: CASRAGQGRYEQYF. V is TRBV6-5 and J is TRBJ2-7; 9 bases align to TRBD1. This CDR3 contains 14 residues. Germline lookup yields CDR1 MNHEY and CDR2 SVGAGI. The junction had 6 bases not matched to a gene; V was cut back by 6 bases and J by 3 bases.